The clone carrying this T cell receptor beta chain was seen a single time. Sequenced by immunoSEQ multiplex PCR; TCRdb stores in-frame clones only, minus some. The data contain 400,000 to 500,000 clones, around 89% of them seen just once; the ten biggest clones take up approximately 2%. CDR1 is SGDLS and CDR2 is YYNGEE in the germline V gene. Trimming at V came to 1 base and at J to 4 bases, leaving 1 base not matched to a gene. This CDR3 has 15 amino acids. The cohort comprised adults aged 18 to 89 years residing in about two dozen US areas. This entry belongs to a study of blood T cell repertoires in COVID-19. Study background: Samples representing acute and convalescent COVID-19 were sourced from the United States, Italy and Spain. Nucleic acid was either cDNA or gDNA, and it came from T cells, B-cell-depleted T cells, or PBMCs.

V is TRBV9 and J is TRBJ2-5, with 13 bases identical to TRBD2. Sequencing was carried out using PBMCs or T cells enriched from blood (not recorded which). This receptor was identified in a woman aged 40 to 50 who had recovered from COVID-19. This CDR3 reads CASSVRTSGRETQYF. In DNA, the CDR3 is TGTGCCAGCAGCGTAAGGACTAGCGGGAGAGAGACCCAGTACTTC. Drawing the rest from reference TRBV9 and TRBJ2-5, the complete variable domain is DSGVTQTPKHLITATGQRVTLRCSPRSGDLSVYWYQQSLDQGLQFLIQYYNGEERAKGNILERFSAQQFPDLHSELNLSSLELGDSALYFCASSVRTSGRETQYFGPGTRLLVL.